The clone carrying this T cell receptor beta chain was observed once. This entry is derived from a study of cytomegalovirus exposure and HLA in healthy donors. The germline CDR1 and CDR2 sequences are MDHEN and SYDVKM. This CDR3 is 21 amino acids long. V lost 3 bases, J lost 6 bases, and 26 bases stayed unmatched. In the PCR, 60 Vbeta and 13 Jbeta primers were used. Data came from immunoSEQ multiplex PCR; TCRdb stores just in-frame clones and leaves some out. The sample holds approximately 140,000 clones; approximately 81% are singletons and the top ten take about 0.74%. Sequencing input: PBMCs. V and J are TRBV28 and TRBJ2-3; 8 nucleotides agree with TRBD2. The sequence was collected from a man aged 18 to 35 in good health and CMV-seronegative. The CDR3 loop is CASSFPIRGPMGLAGTDTQYF. The CDR3 region has the DNA TGTGCCAGCAGTTTCCCTATCCGGGGGCCGATGGGCCTAGCGGGTACTGATACGCAGTATTTT.